This T cell receptor beta chain was documented in a study of vaccination effects on CD4 cells after COVID-19. In its sample, this clone was seen a few times. Its antigen is undetermined. The sample has other DNA sequences that encode this CDR3 too. CDR1 is SEHNR, CDR2 FQNEAQ, per germline (reference sequence). V was trimmed by 2 bases and J by 1 base, leaving 12 bases between them. The CDR3 loop spans 16 amino acids. Antigen-specific CD4+ T cells were expanded (with viral peptide pools) by the ViraFEST assay ahead of sequencing. CD4+ T cell isolation took place after about nine days of culture. The individual was infected with SARS-CoV-2 between March and December 2020, as confirmed by PCR. Generated by immunoSEQ multiplex PCR, the TCRdb table keeps only in-frame clones and is missing some. In the table there are 20,000 to 30,000 clones, roughly two thirds of which are singletons.

The gene calls are TRBV7-9 and TRBJ2-1, with D perhaps TRBD2 (6 bases). This specimen was CD4+ T cells from PBMCs cultured with SARS-CoV-2 spike peptides, taken before COVID-19 vaccination. This TCR came from a human donor who had a prior SARS-CoV-2 infection. The CDR3 spells CASSLSLAGSYNEQFF. CDR3 sequence (DNA): TGTGCCAGCAGCTTATCCCTCGCGGGGTCCTACAATGAGCAGTTCTTC.